This T cell receptor beta chain was sequenced during a study of blood T cell repertoires in COVID-19. This CDR3 has 12 residues. Germline V gives CDR1 KGHSH, CDR2 LQKENI. Trimming pared 4 bases from V and 5 bases from J, leaving 8 bases between. Seattle patients were enrolled while actively infected and followed longitudinally. Libraries were prepared by immunoSEQ multiplex PCR; TCRdb keeps only in-frame clonotypes and omits some of them. The data hold just over 300,000 clones, with roughly 86% observed a single time. This clone was seen a few times. Additional DNA sequences in this sample encode the identical CDR3.

The gene calls are TRBV18 and TRBJ1-1; weak D call: TRBD1 (6 bases). The sequenced material came from peripheral blood. The receptor was isolated from a woman in her 30s with COVID-19, enrolled during active disease. CDR3 sequence reads: CASSLQGTEAFF. Here the CDR3 DNA reads TGTGCCAGCTCACTGCAGGGGACTGAAGCTTTCTTT.